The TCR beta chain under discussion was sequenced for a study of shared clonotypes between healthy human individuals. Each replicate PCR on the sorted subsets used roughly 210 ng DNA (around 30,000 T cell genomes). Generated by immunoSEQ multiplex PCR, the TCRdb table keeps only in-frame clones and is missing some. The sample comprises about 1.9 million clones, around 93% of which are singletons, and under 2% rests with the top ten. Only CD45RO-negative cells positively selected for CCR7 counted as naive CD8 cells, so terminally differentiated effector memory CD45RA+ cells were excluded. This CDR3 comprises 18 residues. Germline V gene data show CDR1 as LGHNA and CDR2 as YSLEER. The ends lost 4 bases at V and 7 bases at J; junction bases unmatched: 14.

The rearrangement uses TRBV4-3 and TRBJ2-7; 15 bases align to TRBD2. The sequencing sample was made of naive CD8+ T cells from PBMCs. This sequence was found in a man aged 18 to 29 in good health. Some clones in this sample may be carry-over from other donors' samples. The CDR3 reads CASSPGLAGGPVLGEQYF. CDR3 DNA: TGCGCCAGCAGCCCCGGACTAGCGGGAGGGCCTGTTTTGGGTGAGCAGTACTTC.